Described below is a single T cell receptor beta chain sequence and its context. What antigen it recognizes has not been identified. No base quality information exists; no much larger clone differs at one position. These data are taken from a study of control samples from healthy donors and cancer patients (dated by TCRdb to the early 2020s). Library creation used the immunoSEQ multiplex PCR assay. TCRdb obtained this table from immuneACCESS and retained in-frame rearrangements with V and J assigned. These tables miss some clones; where compared with another copy, unresolved V genes account for less than half of the shortfall, and the remainder is unexplained. For this sample the table gives some 150,000 clones, of which roughly 89% were detected only once. About 1.4% of the sample belongs to the ten largest clones. V is pruned by 5 bases and J by 4 bases, leaving 3 bases of the junction without a gene match. From the cysteine up to the phenylalanine, the CDR3 has a length of 13 residues. The DNA shown is the 39-base CDR3, in frame from base 1.

What was sequenced was blood. The chain couples TRBV12-3 or TRBV12-4 to TRBJ2-3; 7 bases in the junction line up with TRBD1. The TCR was taken from a woman in her twenties or thirties in good health. The CDR3 here reads CASSTGEPDTQYF. The bases read TGTGCCAGCAGTACAGGGGAGCCAGATACGCAGTATTTT.